This T cell receptor (beta chain) emerged from a study of T cells after yellow fever vaccination. MiXCR, applied by TCRdb to the 5' RACE reads, yields one record per CDR3 protein. Of under 55,000 distinct CDR3 sequences listed, almost 7% are singletons. This CDR3 is built from 16 residues. V lost 7 bases and J 8 bases, leaving 24 bases between the germline ends. Germline V gene data show CDR1 as LNHDA and CDR2 as SQIVND (reference sequence). Study-wide results and caveats: Clonotype sharing between CD4 and CD8 compartments was small.

This clonotype was detected a few times. This receptor was identified in a man aged 25 to 40 who received the YFV17D yellow fever vaccine. The rearrangement joins TRBV19 to TRBJ2-1; D is perhaps TRBD2 (6 bases). Sequences were derived from CD8+ T cells not binding an NS4B(214-222) dextramer, sorted from PBMCs, sampled 45 days after the yellow fever booster vaccination. CDR3 DNA sequence: TGTGCCAGTACCACCCTCCTACCGGGAGCGTCGGATGAGCAGTTCTTC. It specifies CASTTLLPGASDEQFF.